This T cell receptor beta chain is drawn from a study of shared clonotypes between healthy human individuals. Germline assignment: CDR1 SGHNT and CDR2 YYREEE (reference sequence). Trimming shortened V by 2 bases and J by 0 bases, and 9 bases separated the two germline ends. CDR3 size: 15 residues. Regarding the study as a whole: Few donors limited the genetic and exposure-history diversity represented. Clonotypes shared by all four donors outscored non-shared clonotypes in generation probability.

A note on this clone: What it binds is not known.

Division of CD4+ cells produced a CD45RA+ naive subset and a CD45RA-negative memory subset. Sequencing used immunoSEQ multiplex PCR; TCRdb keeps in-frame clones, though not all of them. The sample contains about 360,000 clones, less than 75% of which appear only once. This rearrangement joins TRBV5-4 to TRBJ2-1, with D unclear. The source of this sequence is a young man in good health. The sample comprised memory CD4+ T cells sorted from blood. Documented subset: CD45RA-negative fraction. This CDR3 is CASSFGQISYNEQFF. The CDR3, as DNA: TGTGCCAGCAGCTTCGGGCAGATCTCCTACAATGAGCAGTTCTTC.